Following are 15 T cell receptor beta chains from one sample sequenced in a study of cytomegalovirus exposure and HLA in healthy donors. 60 Vbeta and 13 Jbeta primers were used in PCR. Method: immunoSEQ multiplex PCR; TCRdb's copy keeps in-frame clones and lacks some. Of some 110,000 clones listed, approximately 77% are singletons. The source material was PBMCs. These receptors originate from a man aged 45-60 years in good health and CMV-seropositive.

The J gene is TRBJ2-7, the V gene TRBV30, with 8 bases matching TRBD1. From germline, CDR1 is GTSNPN and CDR2 SVGIG (reference sequence). The CDR3 runs 13 residues. The V segment lost 5 bases and the J segment 2 bases; nucleotides outside the gene matches: 5. CDR3 bases: TGTGCCTGGGGCCGGGACAGGCCCTACGAGCAGTACTTC. Translation: CAWGRDRPYEQYF.

The chain employs TRBV20-1 and TRBJ1-2, with 9 bases that match TRBD1. V was pared by 6 bases and J by 7 bases, with 3 bases of the junction left unmatched. Germline loops: CDR1 DFQATT, CDR2 SNEGSKA (reference sequence). CDR3 length: 11 residues. Here the CDR3 reads CSARTGAGYTF. CDR3 nucleotide sequence: TGCAGTGCCAGGACAGGGGCTGGCTACACCTTC.

V is TRBV2 and J is TRBJ1-1, with D uncertain. The CDR3 runs to 13 residues. Per the germline V gene, CDR1 is SNHLY and CDR2 is FYNNEI. V shed 7 bases and J shed 8 bases, with 17 bases lying between them. The chain's CDR3 is CASTPRETSEAFF. The CDR3 bases are TGTGCCAGCACCCCCCGGGAGACGTCGGAAGCTTTCTTT. Full variable domain (remainder filled in from reference TRBV2 and TRBJ1-1): EPEVTQTPSHQVTQMGQEVILRCVPISNHLYFYWYRQILGQKVEFLVSFYNNEISEKSEIFDDQFSVERPDGSNFTLKIRSTKLEDSAMYFCASTPRETSEAFFGQGTRLTVV.

The chain uses TRBV30 and TRBJ1-1; weak D call: TRBD1 (5 bases). Germline-derived CDR1 and CDR2 are GTSNPN and SVGIG (reference sequence). The length of the CDR3 is 15 residues. V was trimmed by 0 bases and J by 1 base, leaving 12 bases between them. The CDR3 spells CAWSVKGPGNTEAFF. The CDR3 DNA reads TGTGCCTGGAGTGTAAAGGGGCCCGGGAACACTGAAGCTTTCTTT.

This clone was recorded once. This chain joins TRBV19 and TRBJ2-1; 7 bases agree with TRBD2. Germline V gene sequence: CDR1 LNHDA, CDR2 SQIVND (reference sequence). The CDR3 runs 15 residues. V gave up 3 bases and J gave up 1 base; unmatched junction bases: 3. This chain's CDR3 is CASSIREVSYNEQFF. CDR3 coding DNA: TGTGCCAGTAGTATCCGGGAGGTGTCCTACAATGAGCAGTTCTTC.

The chain carries TRBV27 and TRBJ1-1; 7 bases line up with TRBD1. J was trimmed by 6 bases and V by 3 bases; bases with no gene match: 4. This CDR3 is 13 amino acids long. Germline V gives CDR1 MNHEY, CDR2 SMNVEV (reference sequence). The CDR3 nucleotides are TGTGCCAGCAGTTTCTCAGGGGGACCTGAAGCTTTCTTT. Its protein product is CASSFSGGPEAFF.

This clone was counted once. This chain connects TRBV19 to TRBJ1-1, with D hard to call. The CDR3 is 15 amino acids. V lost 3 bases and J lost 0, with 11 bases in between. CDR1 and CDR2 from the germline V gene are LNHDA and SQIVND (reference sequence). The chain's CDR3 is CASSINAAMNTEAFF. CDR3 nucleotides: TGTGCCAGTAGTATTAATGCCGCTATGAACACTGAAGCTTTCTTT.

Here the CDR3 reads CASSVQGWSEKLFF. Written as DNA, the CDR3 is TGTGCCAGCAGTGTGCAGGGTTGGAGTGAAAAACTGTTTTTT. The V gene is TRBV2, the J gene TRBJ1-4; possibly TRBD1 for D (5 bases). The CDR3 is 14 residues long. CDR1 is SNHLY, CDR2 FYNNEI, per germline. The V end was cut by 4 bases, the J end by 7 bases, with 13 bases between.

CDR3 protein: CASSSGQGGTGELFF. The DNA for the CDR3 is TGCGCCAGCAGTTCAGGACAGGGTGGCACCGGGGAGCTGTTTTTT. The chain employs TRBV10-1 and TRBJ2-2; 8 bases match TRBD1. CDR1 is WNHNN and CDR2 is SYGVQD in the germline V gene (reference sequence). CDR3 length: 15 residues. After removal of 5 bases from V and 4 bases from J, the junction contained 6 bases not matched to a gene.

The chain joins TRBV18 to TRBJ1-4; unclear D gene. The CDR3 is 14 amino acids. In germline, CDR1 is KGHSH, CDR2 LQKENI. Trimming stripped 6 bases from V and 7 bases from J, with 15 bases between. CDR3 loop: CASSQQEVGEKLFF. CDR3 in DNA: TGTGCCAGCTCGCAGCAGGAGGTTGGTGAAAAACTGTTTTTT.

This clone occurred once. The J gene is TRBJ2-7, the V gene TRBV7-2; TRBD2 aligns across 9 bases. The CDR3 is 17 amino acids. CDR1 is SGHTA and CDR2 is FQGNSA in the germline V gene. The J segment lost 3 bases and the V segment lost 0 bases, leaving 9 bases of the junction unmatched. In DNA form, the CDR3 reads TGTGCCAGCAGCTTAGCCCCTCCGGCTAGCGGGAACTACGAGCAGTACTTC. Translated: CASSLAPPASGNYEQYF.

The sample holds a few counts of this clone. This chain connects TRBV29-1 to TRBJ2-3; 7 nucleotides align to TRBD2. The germline gives CDR1 SQVTM, CDR2 ANQGSEA. CDR3 size: 14 residues. Trimming cost V 4 bases and J 3 bases; bases outside gene matches: 7. This chain's CDR3 is CSVGGGLSTDTQYF. The CDR3 DNA is TGCAGCGTTGGGGGGGGACTATCAACAGATACGCAGTATTTT.

This clone was recorded once. The rearrangement joins TRBV27 to TRBJ2-7; TRBD2 aligns across 7 bases. Germline loops: CDR1 MNHEY, CDR2 SMNVEV (reference sequence). Unmatched junction bases numbered 11, after V lost 3 bases and J lost 9 bases. The CDR3 is 14 amino acids. CDR3 region: CASSFATSSSVQYF. Written as DNA, the CDR3 is TGTGCCAGCAGTTTTGCGACTAGCTCTTCGGTGCAGTACTTC.

This sequence joins TRBV9 and TRBJ2-7; 11 bases match TRBD2. Germline values: CDR1 SGDLS, CDR2 YYNGEE. The CDR3 is 15 amino acids. V lost 4 bases, J lost 3 bases, and 6 bases stayed unmatched. This CDR3 is CASSPTGTSGYEQYF. CDR3 nucleotides: TGTGCCAGCAGCCCCACCGGGACTAGCGGCTACGAGCAGTACTTC.

In its sample, this clone was seen a few times. The rearrangement links TRBV11-2 to TRBJ1-1; D is undetermined. CDR1 and CDR2 (germline): SGHAT, FQNNGV. The CDR3 length is 12 residues. Between the trimmed V and J ends, which lost 2 bases and 4 bases, there was a span of 5 bases. CDR3 nucleotides: TGTGCCAGCAGCTTACCGAGCACTGAAGCTTTCTTT. Its translation is CASSLPSTEAFF.